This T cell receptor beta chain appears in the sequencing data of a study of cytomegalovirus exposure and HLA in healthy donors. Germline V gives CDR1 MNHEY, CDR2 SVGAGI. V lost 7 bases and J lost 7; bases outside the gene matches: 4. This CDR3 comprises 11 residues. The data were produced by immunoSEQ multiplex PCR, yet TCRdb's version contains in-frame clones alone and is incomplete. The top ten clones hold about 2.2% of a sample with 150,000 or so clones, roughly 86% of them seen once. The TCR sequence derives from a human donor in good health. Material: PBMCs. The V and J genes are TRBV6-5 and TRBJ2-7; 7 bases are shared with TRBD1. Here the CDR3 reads CASTSTGEQYF. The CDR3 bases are TGTGCCAGCACCTCGACAGGGGAGCAGTACTTC.